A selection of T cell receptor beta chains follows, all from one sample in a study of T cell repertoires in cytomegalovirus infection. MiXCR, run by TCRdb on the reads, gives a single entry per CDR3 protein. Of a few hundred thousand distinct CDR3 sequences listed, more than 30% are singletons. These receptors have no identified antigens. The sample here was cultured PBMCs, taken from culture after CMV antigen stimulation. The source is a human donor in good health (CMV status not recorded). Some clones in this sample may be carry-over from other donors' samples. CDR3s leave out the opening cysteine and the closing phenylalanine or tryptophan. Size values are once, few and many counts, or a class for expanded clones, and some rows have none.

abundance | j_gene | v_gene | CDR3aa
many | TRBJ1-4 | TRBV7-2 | ASSLNEGEKLF
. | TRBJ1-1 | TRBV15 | ATSGGRYTEAF
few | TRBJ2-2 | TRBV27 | ASSFWFGELF
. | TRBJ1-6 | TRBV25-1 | ASSEQGTYNSPLH
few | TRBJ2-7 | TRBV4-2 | ASSPGAGDSYEQY
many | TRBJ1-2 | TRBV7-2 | ASTISGTGRNYGYT
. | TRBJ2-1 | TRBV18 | ASSPQQGRAYNEQF
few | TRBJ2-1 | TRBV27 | ASRAGTSRSYNEQF
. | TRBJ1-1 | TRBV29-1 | SVVLLVTGRSEAF
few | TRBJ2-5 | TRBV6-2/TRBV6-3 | ASSPQRGWETQY
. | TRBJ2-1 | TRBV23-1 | ASSQAQTLLADYTGGVVYNEQF
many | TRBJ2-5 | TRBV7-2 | ASHRDRGRETQY
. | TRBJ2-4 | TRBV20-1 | SARQGGKNVQY
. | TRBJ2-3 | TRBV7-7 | ASSLAAGSRTDTQY
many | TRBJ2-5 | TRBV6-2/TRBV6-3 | ASSSRTSGREGGQETQY
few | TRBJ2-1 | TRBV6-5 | ASSYLAGGGEQF
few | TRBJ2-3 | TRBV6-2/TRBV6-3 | ASSYSIRGATDTQY
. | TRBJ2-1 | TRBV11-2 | ASRGGGTGGKLSYNEQF
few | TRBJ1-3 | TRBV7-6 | ASSPGAGVAGNTIY
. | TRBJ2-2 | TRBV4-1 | ASSVRRSTGELF
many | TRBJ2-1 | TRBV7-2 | ASSLEGTSNEQF
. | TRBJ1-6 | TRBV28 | ASSPPGKGAFNSPLH
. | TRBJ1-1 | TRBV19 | ASKGQGKPEAF
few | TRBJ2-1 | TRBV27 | ASSRPGQGPNEQF
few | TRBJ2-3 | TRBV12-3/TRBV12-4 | ASSPGPWGDTQY
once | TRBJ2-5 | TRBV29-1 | SVRLRLRTETQY
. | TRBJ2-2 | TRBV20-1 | SARRSGEGTGELF
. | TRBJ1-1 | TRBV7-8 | ASSERDRRLLNTEAF
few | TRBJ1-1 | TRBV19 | ASKGIAPEAF
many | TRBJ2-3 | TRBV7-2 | ASSLYSDSTDTQY
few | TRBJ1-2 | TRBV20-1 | SAPRGLYGYT
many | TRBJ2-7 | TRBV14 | ASSQGVGYYEQY
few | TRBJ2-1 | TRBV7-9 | ASSKTSGITEQF
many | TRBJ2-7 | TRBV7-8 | ASSPRDTTLEQY
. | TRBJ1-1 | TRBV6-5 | ASSYSLGLMNTEAF
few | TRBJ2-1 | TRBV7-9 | ASSSRDLQF
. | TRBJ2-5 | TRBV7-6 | ASNQGVFETQY
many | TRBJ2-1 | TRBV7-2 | ASSRERGQAEQF
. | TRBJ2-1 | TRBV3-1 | ASSHLAGTGTANEQF
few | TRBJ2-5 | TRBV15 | ATSRARAVIMQETQY
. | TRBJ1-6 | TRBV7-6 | ASSLETGNSPLH
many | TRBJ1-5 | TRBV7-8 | ASSLDDGWQPQH
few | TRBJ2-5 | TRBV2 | ASSRVLVPVYLGQETQY
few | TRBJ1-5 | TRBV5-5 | ASSLGGRIFSNQPQH
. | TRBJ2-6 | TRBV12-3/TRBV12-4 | ASSLQGASSGANVLT
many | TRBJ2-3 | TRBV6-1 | ASSPRSGRADTQY
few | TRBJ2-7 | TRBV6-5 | ASRPTSGRVALYEQY
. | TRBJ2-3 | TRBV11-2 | ASNKFLGTDTQY
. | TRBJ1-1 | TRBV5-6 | ASSLLTGGNTEAF
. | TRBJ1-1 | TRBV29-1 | SVSWGGATEAF
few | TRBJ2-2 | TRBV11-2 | ASSQTNTGELF